This record concerns one T cell receptor beta chain sequence. Germline loops: CDR1 KGHSH, CDR2 LQKENI. This CDR3 contains 15 residues. The V segment lost 0 bases and the J segment 4 bases; nucleotides outside the gene matches: 5. This entry belongs to a study of cytomegalovirus exposure and HLA in healthy donors. Background on the study: A prior analysis found 100 million to 140 million unique TCR beta sequences from 150 million to 200 million T cells.

Primers: 60 Vbeta forward and 13 Jbeta reverse. Some clones are missing from TCRdb's copy, which holds only in-frame ones; the method was immunoSEQ multiplex PCR. The sample has around 150,000 clones, around 65% seen once. The chain is built from TRBV18 and TRBJ2-7; 8 bases are shared with TRBD1. Sequenced sample: PBMCs. This receptor was taken from a male donor in good health and CMV-seronegative. The CDR3 bases are TGTGCCAGCTCACCACCAGGACAGGGTTTATACGAGCAGTACTTC. It specifies CASSPPGQGLYEQYF.